Presented here are 6 T cell receptor beta chains from one specimen sequenced in a study of blood T cell repertoires in COVID-19. The assay was immunoSEQ multiplex PCR, and TCRdb's table has in-frame clones only and misses some. This table holds fewer than 600,000 clones, about 91% found once. Sequenced material: peripheral blood. The receptors were gathered from a man younger than 35 with COVID-19, enrolled during active disease.

The V gene is TRBV2, the J gene TRBJ2-7; TRBD1 agrees at 7 bases. With 8 bases clipped from V and 1 base from J, the junction kept 8 bases outside the gene matches. There are 14 residues in the CDR3. CDR1 and CDR2 from the germline V gene are SNHLY and FYNNEI. The CDR3 DNA sequence: TGTGCCAGCCAGGGACAGATGTTATCCTACGAGCAGTACTTC. Protein: CASQGQMLSYEQYF.

V gene TRBV19 combines with J gene TRBJ2-1; D is unclear. CDR1 and CDR2 (germline): LNHDA, SQIVND (reference sequence). V was shortened by 3 bases and J by 5 bases, with 14 bases between the two germline ends. This CDR3 has 15 amino acids. The chain's CDR3 is CASSIVGWQNNEQFF. CDR3 DNA sequence: TGTGCCAGTAGTATTGTCGGGTGGCAGAACAATGAGCAGTTCTTC.

V is TRBV19 and J is TRBJ1-1; D is uncertain. V lost 10 bases, J lost 4 bases, and 22 bases lay in between. CDR1 and CDR2 (germline): LNHDA, SQIVND (reference sequence). This CDR3 comprises 15 residues. CDR3 coding DNA: TGTGCCACCCGGGATGAACGAGGCTATACCACTGAAGCTTTCTTT. Its translation: CATRDERGYTTEAFF.

The chain uses TRBV2 and TRBJ2-7, with 10 bases identical to TRBD1. The CDR3 sequence is 15 residues long. Germline V gives CDR1 SNHLY, CDR2 FYNNEI. V trimming: 6 bases; J trimming: 6 bases; junction bases outside the gene matches: 11. CDR3: CASSQTGGSSSEQYF. The CDR3 DNA sequence: TGTGCCAGCAGCCAGACAGGGGGCTCATCATCCGAGCAGTACTTC.

V is TRBV9 and J is TRBJ1-4, with TRBD1 identical over 9 bases. CDR1 SGDLS and CDR2 YYNGEE come from the germline V gene. The junction had 8 bases not matched to a gene; V was cut back by 7 bases and J by 4 bases. This CDR3 comprises 15 residues. The CDR3 DNA is TGTGCCAGCGACTCCGGGACAGGGAGTAATGAAAAACTGTTTTTT. It translates to CASDSGTGSNEKLFF.

The J gene is TRBJ2-1, the V gene TRBV7-3; 14 nucleotides align to TRBD2. CDR3 length equals 15 residues. Trimming took 5 bases from V and 6 from J; bases not matched to a gene: 3. Germline V gene lookup returns CDR1 SGHTA and CDR2 FQGTGA. This CDR3 is CASSTGLAGGNEQFF. CDR3 DNA: TGTGCCAGCAGCACCGGACTAGCGGGAGGCAATGAGCAGTTCTTC.